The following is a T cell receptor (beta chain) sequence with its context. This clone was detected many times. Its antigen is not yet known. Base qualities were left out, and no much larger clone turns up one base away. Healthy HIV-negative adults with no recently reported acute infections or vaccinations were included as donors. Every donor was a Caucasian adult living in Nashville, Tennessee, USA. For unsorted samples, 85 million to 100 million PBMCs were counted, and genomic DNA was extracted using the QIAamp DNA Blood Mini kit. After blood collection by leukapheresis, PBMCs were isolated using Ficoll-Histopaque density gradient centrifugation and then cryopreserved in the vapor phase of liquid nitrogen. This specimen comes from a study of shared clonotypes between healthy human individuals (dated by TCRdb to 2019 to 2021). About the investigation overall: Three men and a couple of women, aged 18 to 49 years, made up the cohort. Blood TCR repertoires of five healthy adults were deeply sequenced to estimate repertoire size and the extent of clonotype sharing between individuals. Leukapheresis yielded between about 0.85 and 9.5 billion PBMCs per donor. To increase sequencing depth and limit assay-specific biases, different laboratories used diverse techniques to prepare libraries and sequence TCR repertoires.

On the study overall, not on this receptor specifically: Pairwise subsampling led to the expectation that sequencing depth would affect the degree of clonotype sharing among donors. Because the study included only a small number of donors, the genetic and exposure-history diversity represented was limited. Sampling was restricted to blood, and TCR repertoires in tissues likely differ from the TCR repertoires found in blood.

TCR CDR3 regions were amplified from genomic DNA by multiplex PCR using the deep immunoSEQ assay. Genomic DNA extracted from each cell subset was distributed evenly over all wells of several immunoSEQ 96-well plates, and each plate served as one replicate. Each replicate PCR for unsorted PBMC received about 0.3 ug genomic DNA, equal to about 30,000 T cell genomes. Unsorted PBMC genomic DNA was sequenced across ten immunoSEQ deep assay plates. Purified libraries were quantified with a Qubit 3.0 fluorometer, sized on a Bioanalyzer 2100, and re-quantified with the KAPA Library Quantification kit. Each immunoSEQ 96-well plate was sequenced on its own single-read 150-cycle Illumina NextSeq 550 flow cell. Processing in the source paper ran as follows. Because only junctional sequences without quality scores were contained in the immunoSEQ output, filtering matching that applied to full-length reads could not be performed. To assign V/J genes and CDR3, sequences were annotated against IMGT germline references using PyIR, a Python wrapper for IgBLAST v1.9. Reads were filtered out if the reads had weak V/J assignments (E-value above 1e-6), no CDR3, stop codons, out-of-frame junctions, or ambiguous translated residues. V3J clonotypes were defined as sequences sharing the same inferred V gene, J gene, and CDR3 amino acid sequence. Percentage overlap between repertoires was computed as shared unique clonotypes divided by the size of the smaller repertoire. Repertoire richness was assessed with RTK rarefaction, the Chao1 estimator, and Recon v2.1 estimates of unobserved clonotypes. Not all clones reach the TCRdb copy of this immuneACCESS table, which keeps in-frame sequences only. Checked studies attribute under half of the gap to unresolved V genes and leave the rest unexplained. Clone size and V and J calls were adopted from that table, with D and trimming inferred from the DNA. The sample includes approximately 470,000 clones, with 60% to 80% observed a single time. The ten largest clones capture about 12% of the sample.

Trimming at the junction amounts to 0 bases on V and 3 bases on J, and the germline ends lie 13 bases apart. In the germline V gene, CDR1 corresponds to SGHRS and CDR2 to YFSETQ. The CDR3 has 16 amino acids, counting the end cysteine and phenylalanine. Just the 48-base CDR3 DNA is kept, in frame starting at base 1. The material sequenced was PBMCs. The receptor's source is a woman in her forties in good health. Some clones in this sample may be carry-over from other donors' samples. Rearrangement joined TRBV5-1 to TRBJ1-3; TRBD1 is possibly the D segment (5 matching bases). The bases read TGCGCCAGCAGCTTGGACGGCAGGGCGGATGGAAACACCATATATTTT. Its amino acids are CASSLDGRADGNTIYF.